These T cell receptor beta chains were read from a single sample in a study of cytomegalovirus exposure and HLA in healthy donors. The table came from immunoSEQ multiplex PCR; TCRdb's copy has only in-frame clones and leaves some out. Among about 72,000 clones listed, 94% were seen once. The sample comprised PBMCs. These receptors came from a woman younger than 35 in good health and CMV-seronegative. Both conserved end residues are part of each CDR3. The D gene is left open where the match is weak. For some rows the clone size is stated as once, few or many, or as a class when expanded; others skip it.

v_gene,abundance,j_gene,len,d_gene,CDR3aa,CDR3nt
TRBV28,NA,TRBJ2-6,15,NA,CASTSGGSGANVLTF,TGTGCCAGCACCTCAGGAGGGAGCGGGGCCAACGTCCTGACTTTC
TRBV6-4,NA,TRBJ1-2,14,NA,CASSVAQGSYGYTF,TGTGCCAGCAGTGTAGCACAGGGCTCCTATGGCTACACCTTC
TRBV7-2,NA,TRBJ1-5,13,NA,CASSLGQGQPQHF,TGTGCCAGCAGCTTGGGCCAGGGCCAGCCCCAGCATTTT
TRBV28,NA,TRBJ2-7,14,TRBD1,CASSLFRGPNEQYF,TGTGCCAGCAGTTTATTCAGGGGGCCTAACGAGCAGTACTTC
TRBV6-4,NA,TRBJ2-1,13,NA,CASSDFSHNEQFF,TGTGCCAGCAGTGACTTTAGCCACAATGAGCAGTTCTTC
TRBV4-2,NA,TRBJ2-1,17,TRBD1,CASSQDTTGGSYNEQFF,TGTGCCAGCAGCCAAGATACGACAGGGGGGTCCTACAATGAGCAGTTCTTC
TRBV9,NA,TRBJ1-5,15,NA,CASSASPGGNQPQHF,TGTGCCAGCAGCGCCTCACCAGGGGGCAATCAGCCCCAGCATTTT
TRBV19,NA,TRBJ1-5,15,NA,CASSIWGRGNQPQHF,TGTGCCAGTAGTATCTGGGGCAGGGGCAATCAGCCCCAGCATTTT
TRBV19,NA,TRBJ2-3,15,TRBD1,CASSLDRGISRTQYF,TGTGCCAGTAGTTTGGACAGGGGAATTTCTCGGACGCAGTATTTT
TRBV6-1,once,TRBJ1-6,15,NA,CASTEDSSYNSPLHF,TGTGCCAGCACTGAGGACAGCTCCTATAATTCACCCCTCCACTTT
TRBV9,once,TRBJ1-5,13,NA,CASSVDHNQPQHF,TGTGCCAGCAGCGTAGATCATAATCAGCCCCAGCATTTT
TRBV2,NA,TRBJ2-7,16,NA,CASSGLRDNQGLEQYF,TGTGCCAGCAGTGGACTCAGGGACAATCAAGGGCTCGAGCAGTACTTC
TRBV28,NA,TRBJ1-5,16,TRBD1,CASSLPPQGGNQPQHF,TGTGCCAGCAGTTTACCCCCACAGGGGGGCAATCAGCCCCAGCATTTT
TRBV28,NA,TRBJ1-4,14,NA,CASSLGGLGEKLFF,TGTGCCAGCAGTTTGGGGGGGTTGGGTGAAAAACTGTTTTTT
TRBV2,NA,TRBJ2-1,15,TRBD2,CAPSGGGGAYNEQFF,TGTGCCCCCAGTGGGGGCGGGGGGGCCTACAATGAGCAGTTCTTC
TRBV4-3,NA,TRBJ2-2,18,NA,CASSQDSSAGMNTGELFF,TGCGCCAGCAGCCAAGATTCATCGGCAGGCATGAACACCGGGGAGCTGTTTTTT
TRBV7-7,once,TRBJ2-3,14,NA,CASSLMAGSDTQYF,TGTGCTAGCAGCTTAATGGCCGGGTCAGATACGCAGTATTTT
TRBV18,NA,TRBJ2-7,14,NA,CASSTTGIGGEQYF,TGTGCCAGCTCAACAACGGGGATCGGGGGCGAGCAGTACTTC
TRBV2,NA,TRBJ2-1,16,TRBD2,CASSEFRTSGYNEQFF,TGTGCCAGCAGTGAGTTTAGGACTAGCGGTTACAATGAGCAGTTCTTC
TRBV7-9,NA,TRBJ2-5,13,NA,CASSLVRPETQYF,TGTGCCAGCAGCTTAGTTCGTCCCGAGACCCAGTACTTC
TRBV28,NA,TRBJ2-1,14,NA,CASSTYQGGHEQFF,TGTGCCAGCAGTACATACCAGGGTGGGCATGAGCAGTTCTTC
TRBV30,NA,TRBJ2-3,14,TRBD1,CAWSRDSSTDTQYF,TGTGCCTGGAGTAGGGACAGTAGCACAGATACGCAGTATTTT
TRBV18,NA,TRBJ2-7,15,TRBD2,CASSPTAGGDYEQYF,TGTGCCAGCTCACCAACAGCGGGGGGAGATTACGAGCAGTACTTC
TRBV10-3,NA,TRBJ2-1,14,NA,CAISVSGQGSEQFF,TGTGCCATCAGTGTTTCAGGGCAGGGGAGTGAGCAGTTCTTC
TRBV18,NA,TRBJ2-2,16,TRBD1,CASSPARGPGTGELFF,TGTGCCAGCTCCCCCGCGAGGGGGCCCGGCACCGGGGAGCTGTTTTTT
TRBV11-2,NA,TRBJ2-1,16,TRBD2,CASTGTTYLSYNEQFF,TGTGCCAGCACCGGGACTACTTACCTCTCCTACAATGAGCAGTTCTTC
TRBV29-1,NA,TRBJ2-3,12,NA,CSGGQARDTQYF,TGCAGCGGGGGGCAGGCCCGAGATACGCAGTATTTT
TRBV27,NA,TRBJ1-5,17,NA,CASSLSKGDRSNQPQHF,TGTGCCAGCAGTTTATCGAAGGGGGATCGGAGCAATCAGCCCCAGCATTTT
TRBV19,NA,TRBJ1-2,13,NA,CASSIYLRSGYTF,TGTGCCAGTAGTATATACCTTAGGAGTGGCTACACCTTC
TRBV4-3,few,TRBJ1-3,16,NA,CASSQERLISGNTIYF,TGCGCCAGCAGCCAAGAACGACTGATCTCTGGAAACACCATATATTTT
TRBV18,NA,TRBJ1-6,18,TRBD1,CASSPGQILRSYNSPLHF,TGTGCCAGCTCACCGGGACAGATCCTTCGGTCCTATAATTCACCCCTCCACTTT
TRBV21-1,NA,TRBJ2-2,15,NA,CASSLREKNTGELFF,TGTGCCAGCAGCCTCAGGGAAAAAAACACCGGGGAGCTGTTTTTT
TRBV7-9,NA,TRBJ2-1,14,TRBD2,CASSPAGGYNEQFF,TGTGCCAGCAGCCCCGCGGGGGGGTACAATGAGCAGTTCTTC
TRBV7-7,NA,TRBJ2-5,14,NA,CASSLELGEETQYF,TGTGCTAGCAGCTTAGAACTCGGGGAAGAGACCCAGTACTTC
TRBV10-3,NA,TRBJ2-7,16,TRBD2,CAISEPYGTSRNEQYF,TGTGCCATCAGTGAGCCTTACGGGACTAGCCGGAACGAGCAGTACTTC
TRBV30,NA,TRBJ1-6,14,TRBD1,CAWSTQGDWSPLHF,TGTGCCTGGAGTACACAGGGGGACTGGTCACCCCTCCACTTT
TRBV10-3,NA,TRBJ2-1,18,TRBD2,CAISPDLGPAGRYNEQFF,TGTGCCATCAGCCCCGACTTAGGGCCAGCGGGGAGGTACAATGAGCAGTTCTTC
TRBV28,NA,TRBJ2-2,13,NA,CASAGENTGELFF,TGTGCCAGCGCTGGAGAGAACACCGGGGAGCTGTTTTTT
TRBV6-5,once,TRBJ2-3,14,NA,CASSQGLFTDTQYF,TGTGCCAGCAGTCAGGGGCTTTTCACAGATACGCAGTATTTT
TRBV11-3,NA,TRBJ1-1,14,NA,CASSLGGRRTEAFF,TGTGCCAGCAGCTTAGGGGGGCGCCGTACTGAAGCTTTCTTT
TRBV7-7,medium-sized,TRBJ2-5,16,NA,CASSLGRQVAGETQYF,TGTGCTAGCAGCTTGGGCAGACAGGTCGCGGGCGAGACCCAGTACTTC
TRBV2,NA,TRBJ1-3,16,NA,CASSQDRPLPGNTIYF,TGTGCCAGCAGTCAGGACAGACCTCTACCCGGAAACACCATATATTTT
TRBV18,NA,TRBJ2-7,15,TRBD2,CASSPTASGKYEQYF,TGTGCCAGCTCACCTACGGCTAGCGGGAAATACGAGCAGTACTTC
TRBV19,NA,TRBJ1-5,15,NA,CASSIGQVSNQPQHF,TGTGCCAGTAGTATAGGGCAGGTTAGCAATCAGCCCCAGCATTTT
TRBV10-3,NA,TRBJ1-1,13,NA,CAMSDRKNTEAFF,TGTGCCATGAGCGACAGAAAGAACACTGAAGCTTTCTTT
TRBV7-2,NA,TRBJ2-7,14,TRBD1,CASKPGQGNHEQYF,TGTGCCTCCAAACCGGGACAGGGGAATCACGAGCAGTACTTC